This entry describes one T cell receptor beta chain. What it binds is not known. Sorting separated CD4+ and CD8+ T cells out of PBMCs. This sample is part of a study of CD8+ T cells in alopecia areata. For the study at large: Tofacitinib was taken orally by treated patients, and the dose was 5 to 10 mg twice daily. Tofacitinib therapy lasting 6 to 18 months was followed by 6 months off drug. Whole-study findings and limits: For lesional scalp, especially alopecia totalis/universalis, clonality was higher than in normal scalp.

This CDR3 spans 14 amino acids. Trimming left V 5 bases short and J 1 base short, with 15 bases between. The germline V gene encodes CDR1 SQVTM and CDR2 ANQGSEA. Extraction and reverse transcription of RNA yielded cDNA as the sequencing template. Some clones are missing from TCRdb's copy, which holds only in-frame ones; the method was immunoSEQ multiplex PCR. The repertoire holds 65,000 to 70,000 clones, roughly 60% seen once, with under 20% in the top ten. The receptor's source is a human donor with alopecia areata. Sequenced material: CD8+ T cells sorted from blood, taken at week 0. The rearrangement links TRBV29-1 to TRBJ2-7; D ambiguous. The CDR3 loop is CSVSSRGISYEQYF. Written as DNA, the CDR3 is TGCAGCGTTTCGTCCCGCGGCATATCCTACGAGCAGTACTTC.